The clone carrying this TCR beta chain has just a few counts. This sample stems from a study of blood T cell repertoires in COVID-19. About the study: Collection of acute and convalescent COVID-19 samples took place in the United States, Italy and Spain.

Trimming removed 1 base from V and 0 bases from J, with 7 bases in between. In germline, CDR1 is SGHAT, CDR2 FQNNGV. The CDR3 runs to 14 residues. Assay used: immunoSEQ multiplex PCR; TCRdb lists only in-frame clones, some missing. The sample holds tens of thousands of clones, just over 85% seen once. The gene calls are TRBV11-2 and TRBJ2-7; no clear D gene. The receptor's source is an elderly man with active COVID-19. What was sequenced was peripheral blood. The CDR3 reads CASSLGQVSYEQYF. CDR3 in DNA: TGTGCCAGCAGCTTAGGGCAGGTCTCCTACGAGCAGTACTTC.